The rows below give T cell receptor beta chains drawn from one sample of a study of graft-versus-host responses after intestinal transplantation. Clones were read by immunoSEQ multiplex PCR, and TCRdb kept only the in-frame ones, dropping some. Of some 26,000 clones detected, approximately 93% appear once; the ten largest clones hold approximately 0.5%. Here the sequenced sample was PBMCs, taken 156 days after intestinal transplant. The receptors here all came from a human patient who received an intestinal transplant, so some T cells may come from the graft donor. CDR3s include the opening cysteine and the closing phenylalanine or tryptophan. The D gene is left open where the match is weak. Part of the rows lack a size; the others show once, few, many or a class for expanded clones.

>TRBV5-4|TRBD2|-|18|TRBJ2-3
CASSSGSPGTSRTDTQYF
TGTGCCAGCAGCTCCGGATCACCCGGGACTAGCAGAACAGATACGCAGTATTTT
>TRBV30|-|-|15|TRBJ1-5
CAWSPRGGPNQPQHF
TGTGCCTGGAGTCCCCGCGGGGGGCCCAATCAGCCCCAGCATTTT
>TRBV5-1|-|-|15|TRBJ2-7
CASSDDPDSYYEQYF
TGCGCCAGCAGCGACGACCCCGACAGTTACTACGAGCAGTACTTC
>TRBV4-2|-|-|14|TRBJ2-6
CASSLPGAANVLTF
TGTGCCAGCAGCCTTCCAGGGGCGGCCAACGTCCTGACTTTC
>TRBV4-1|TRBD2|-|13|TRBJ2-7
CASSQGLVSEQYF
TGCGCCAGCAGCCAGGGACTAGTTTCCGAGCAGTACTTC
>TRBV19|-|-|14|TRBJ1-3
CASTRGGAGNTIYF
TGTGCCAGTACCCGAGGGGGGGCTGGAAACACCATATATTTT
>TRBV4-2|-|-|12|TRBJ2-2
CASSLVGGELFF
TGTGCCAGCAGTCTTGTGGGCGGGGAGCTGTTTTTT
>TRBV19|TRBD2|-|14|TRBJ2-3
CASSASGGADTQYF
TGTGCCAGTAGTGCTAGCGGGGGGGCAGATACGCAGTATTTT
>TRBV27|-|-|12|TRBJ1-6
CASSLGNSPLHF
TGTGCCAGCAGTCTCGGGAATTCACCCCTCCACTTT
>TRBV25-1|TRBD1|-|15|TRBJ2-1
CATPTGESSYNEQFF
TGTGCCACTCCGACAGGGGAAAGCTCCTACAATGAGCAGTTCTTC
>TRBV2|TRBD2|-|16|TRBJ2-1
CASRITSGGIYNEQFF
TGTGCCAGCAGGATTACTAGCGGGGGTATCTACAATGAGCAGTTCTTC
>TRBV6-1|-|-|12|TRBJ2-7
CASSEAPGEQYF
TGTGCCAGCAGTGAAGCCCCGGGGGAGCAGTACTTC
>TRBV27|TRBD2|-|16|TRBJ2-3
CASSSLAGASTDTQYF
TGTGCCAGCAGTTCCTTAGCGGGAGCGAGCACAGATACGCAGTATTTT
>TRBV7-2|-|-|13|TRBJ1-1
CASSLGGVTEAFF
TGTGCCAGCAGCTTAGGAGGGGTTACTGAAGCTTTCTTT
>TRBV28|TRBD2|-|15|TRBJ2-1
CASRYLAGSYNEQFF
TGTGCCAGCAGGTACCTAGCGGGAAGTTACAATGAGCAGTTCTTC
>TRBV4-2|TRBD2|-|16|TRBJ2-7
CASSQDWTSGGYEQYF
TGTGCCAGCAGCCAAGATTGGACTAGCGGAGGGTACGAGCAGTACTTC
>TRBV6-1|-|once|15|TRBJ1-5
CASSGWVVSNQPQHF
TGTGCCAGCAGCGGATGGGTAGTTAGCAATCAGCCCCAGCATTTT
>TRBV7-9|-|-|13|TRBJ2-1
CASSFQANNEQFF
TGTGCCAGCAGCTTTCAGGCAAACAATGAGCAGTTCTTC
>TRBV4-3|TRBD2|-|17|TRBJ2-3
CASSLTTSGAPTDTQYF
TGCGCCAGCAGTCTGACGACTAGCGGGGCCCCCACAGATACGCAGTATTTT
>TRBV21-1|-|-|12|TRBJ2-7
CASWRVAYEQYF
TGTGCCAGCTGGAGGGTAGCTTACGAGCAGTACTTC